These 27 T cell receptor beta chains originate from one sample sequenced in a study of shared clonotypes between healthy human individuals. Generated by immunoSEQ multiplex PCR, the TCRdb table keeps only in-frame clones and is missing some. The table lists 550,000 to 700,000 clones, around 73% of them singletons. The sample was memory CD4+ T cells sorted from blood. The sample's subset: CD45RA-negative fraction. The receptors originated from a woman in her 30s in good health.

This sequence joins TRBV7-9 and TRBJ2-1; TRBD2 is a possible D gene (5 bases). Germline lookup yields CDR1 SEHNR and CDR2 FQNEAQ (reference sequence). V was cut by 5 bases and J by 7 bases, with 15 bases left in between. The CDR3 contains 14 residues. The CDR3 loop reads CASSPQGRANEQFF. CDR3 nucleotide sequence: TGTGCCAGCAGCCCGCAAGGGAGAGCGAATGAGCAGTTCTTC. The whole variable domain, remainder taken from reference TRBV7-9 and TRBJ2-1, is DTGVSQNPRHKITKRGQNVTFRCDPISEHNRLYWYRQTLGQGPEFLTYFQNEAQLEKSRLLSDRFSAERPKGSFSTLEIQRTEQGDSAMYLCASSPQGRANEQFFGPGTRLTVL.

The V and J genes are TRBV28 and TRBJ1-3, with D possibly TRBD1 on 6 matching bases. V lost 10 bases, J lost 7 bases, and 17 bases lay in between. Germline-derived CDR1 and CDR2 are MDHEN and SYDVKM. The CDR3 is 13 amino acids. CDR3 bases: TGTGCCAACAGGGCCGTGGGGGCCAACACCATATATTTT. Protein sequence: CANRAVGANTIYF.

This clone was found once. Possible read error: a much larger clone is one base away. The chain has TRBV6-6 and TRBJ1-1; unclear D gene. The germline gives CDR1 MNHNY, CDR2 SVGAGI (reference sequence). The CDR3 extends over 13 amino acids. Between the trimmed V and J ends, which lost 2 bases and 1 base, there was a span of 5 bases. The CDR3 DNA is TGTGCCAGCAGTTACAGCGAGAACACTGAAGCTTTCTTT. This codes for CASSYSENTEAFF.

The V and J genes are TRBV28 and TRBJ1-5; D may be TRBD1 (5 bases). The CDR3 consists of 14 residues. The V end lost 7 bases, the J end lost 5 bases, and 15 bases lay between the germline ends. The germline gives CDR1 MDHEN, CDR2 SYDVKM. CDR3 DNA sequence: TGTGCCAGCACGGCAGACCGGGGGGATCAGCCCCAGCATTTT. As protein: CASTADRGDQPQHF. The full variable domain, completed using reference TRBV28 and TRBJ1-5, is DVKVTQSSRYLVKRTGEKVFLECVQDMDHENMFWYRQDPGLGLRLIYFSYDVKMKEKGDIPEGYSVSREKKERFSLILESASTNQTSMYLCASTADRGDQPQHFGDGTRLSIL.

The V and J genes are TRBV6-1 and TRBJ2-1; D is unresolved. The CDR3 extends over 15 amino acids. Germline CDR1 is MNHNS and CDR2 is SASEGT. V was shortened by 2 bases and J by 4 bases, with 12 bases between the two germline ends. As DNA, the CDR3 is TGTGCCAGCAGTGAATTTACGGGTCAGTACAATGAGCAGTTCTTC. Translated: CASSEFTGQYNEQFF.

V and J are TRBV5-6 and TRBJ1-5; 10 bases fit TRBD1. The ends lost 4 bases at V and 0 bases at J; junction bases unmatched: 1. Germline V gives CDR1 SGHDT, CDR2 YYEEEE. The CDR3 totals 15 residues. For the CDR3, the DNA is TGTGCCAGCAGCAGACAGGGGGCTAGCAATCAGCCCCAGCATTTT. Its protein product is CASSRQGASNQPQHF.

The J gene is TRBJ1-2, the V gene TRBV9; 7 bases map to TRBD1. Germline trimming cut 0 bases from V and 0 bases from J; bases unmatched to any gene: 2. Germline lookup yields CDR1 SGDLS and CDR2 YYNGEE. The CDR3 has 15 amino acids. The CDR3 sequence: CASSVVGQTNYGYTF. CDR3 nucleotide sequence: TGTGCCAGCAGCGTAGTGGGACAGACTAACTATGGCTACACCTTC.

The rearrangement uses TRBV4-1 and TRBJ2-2; TRBD2 aligns across 15 bases. Losses at the gene ends were 3 bases for V and 1 base for J; bases not matched to a gene: 3. Germline assignment: CDR1 MGHRA and CDR2 YSYEKL. The CDR3 loop spans 18 amino acids. The CDR3 DNA reads TGCGCCAGCAGCCAGTCGGGACTAGCGGGAGGGAACACCGGGGAGCTGTTTTTT. Translating it yields CASSQSGLAGGNTGELFF.

This clone was seen a single time. The chain links TRBV4-1 to TRBJ2-5; D unclear. The CDR3 runs 15 residues. The germline CDR1 and CDR2 sequences are MGHRA and YSYEKL. V lost 0 bases to trimming and J lost 4 bases, with 12 bases between them. CDR3 in DNA: TGCGCCAGCAGCCAAGATTCGACGCCGGGAGAGACCCAGTACTTC. Its protein is CASSQDSTPGETQYF.

The V call is TRBV28, the J call TRBJ2-5; 8 positions match TRBD1. The CDR3 is made up of 15 amino acids. Germline values: CDR1 MDHEN, CDR2 SYDVKM. With 6 bases clipped from V and 0 bases from J, the junction kept 6 bases outside the gene matches. DNA of the CDR3: TGTGCCAGCAGCCAGGGGGCGCGTAACCAAGAGACCCAGTACTTC. The encoded protein is CASSQGARNQETQYF.

The CDR3 DNA reads TGTGCCAGCACCCGCCGGGGGACAGAACTTGAAGCTTTCTTT. Translated, it gives CASTRRGTELEAFF. The chain recombines TRBV25-1 with TRBJ1-1; 7 nucleotides match TRBD1. Germline-derived CDR1 and CDR2 are MGHDK and SYGVNS. V was clipped by 7 bases and J by 7 bases; unmatched bases: 12. The CDR3 loop spans 14 amino acids.

J is TRBJ2-7 and V is TRBV2, with 7 bases lining up with TRBD2. The J segment lost 2 bases and the V segment lost 6 bases, leaving 4 bases of the junction unmatched. CDR1 is SNHLY and CDR2 is FYNNEI in the germline V gene. The CDR3 is 13 amino acids. The CDR3 spells CASRGRAAYEQYF. CDR3 sequence (DNA): TGTGCCAGCAGGGGGAGGGCGGCCTACGAGCAGTACTTC. The complete variable domain, with remaining parts taken from reference TRBV2 and TRBJ2-7, reads EPEVTQTPSHQVTQMGQEVILRCVPISNHLYFYWYRQILGQKVEFLVSFYNNEISEKSEIFDDQFSVERPDGSNFTLKIRSTKLEDSAMYFCASRGRAAYEQYFGPGTRLTVT.

On this clone itself: This clone may be a read error of a much larger clone one base away. V and J are TRBV13 and TRBJ2-1; 9 positions agree with TRBD2. Germline V gene data show CDR1 as PRHDT and CDR2 as FYEKMQ (reference sequence). V was clipped by 5 bases and J by 0 bases; unmatched bases: 2. This CDR3 is 15 amino acids long. DNA for the CDR3: TGTGCCAGCAGCCATAGCGGGAGCTCCTACAATGAGCAGTTCTTC. It translates to CASSHSGSSYNEQFF.

This chain connects TRBV14 to TRBJ1-1; 8 bases are a match to TRBD1. The CDR3 covers 15 residues. The ends lost 4 bases at V and 5 bases at J; junction bases unmatched: 9. Germline loops: CDR1 SGHDN, CDR2 FVKESK. The DNA of the CDR3 is TGTGCCAGCAGCCCAATAGACAGGGGAGGGACTGAAGCTTTCTTT. It encodes CASSPIDRGGTEAFF.

J is TRBJ2-1 and V is TRBV28, with 8 bases lining up with TRBD2. V lost 9 bases and J lost 9; bases outside the gene matches: 16. Germline V gene lookup returns CDR1 MDHEN and CDR2 SYDVKM. The CDR3 sequence is 15 residues long. The CDR3 sequence is CASVLSGGVVTEQFF. DNA for the CDR3: TGTGCCAGTGTCCTCTCGGGGGGGGTAGTCACTGAGCAGTTCTTC.

This chain connects TRBV7-2 to TRBJ1-1, with D unclear. The germline V and J ends were trimmed by 3 bases and 3 bases, with 11 bases remaining between them. CDR1 SGHTA and CDR2 FQGNSA come from the germline V gene. The CDR3 consists of 14 residues. In DNA, the CDR3 is TGTGCCAGCAGCTTGACGGGCGCGGACACTGAAGCTTTCTTT. As protein: CASSLTGADTEAFF.

This clone was seen a handful of times. The rearrangement uses TRBV13 and TRBJ2-6, with D uncertain. The CDR3 covers 18 residues. With 5 bases removed from V and 0 bases from J, the gap between germline ends came to 17 bases. The germline gives CDR1 PRHDT, CDR2 FYEKMQ (reference sequence). The CDR3 DNA reads as TGTGCCAGCAGCCACCGGGCTAAGAGTTTCTCTGGGGCCAACGTCCTGACTTTC. Residues: CASSHRAKSFSGANVLTF.

Many counts were recorded for this clone. The sample carries other DNA sequences with the same CDR3. This sequence joins TRBV28 and TRBJ1-2; D may be TRBD1 (6 bases). Germline CDR1 MDHEN, CDR2 SYDVKM. CDR3 length: 14 amino acids. Trimming cost V 0 bases and J 4 bases, with 9 bases left between them. The CDR3 spells CASSLWDRSYGYTF. CDR3 sequence (DNA): TGTGCCAGCAGTTTATGGGACAGAAGCTATGGCTACACCTTC.

The V gene is TRBV5-4, the J gene TRBJ2-2; D possibly corresponds to TRBD2 (6 bases). This CDR3 has 15 residues. Germline-derived CDR1 and CDR2 are SGHNT and YYREEE (reference sequence). V shed 3 bases and J shed 4 bases, with 13 bases lying between them. This CDR3 reads CASSSGRDFTGELFF. CDR3 bases: TGTGCCAGCAGCTCTGGTCGGGACTTCACCGGGGAGCTGTTTTTT.

This chain joins TRBV29-1 and TRBJ1-1, with 9 bases matching TRBD1. The CDR3 loop spans 13 amino acids. Unmatched junction bases numbered 6, after V lost 4 bases and J lost 6 bases. CDR1 is SQVTM and CDR2 is ANQGSEA in the germline V gene. For the CDR3, the DNA is TGCAGCGTTGCACAGGGGGCGCGGGCTGAAGCTTTCTTT. This sequence encodes CSVAQGARAEAFF.

The chain couples TRBV28 to TRBJ2-7; 7 nucleotides align to TRBD1. V dropped 4 bases and J dropped 5; count of bases not matched to a gene: 8. From germline, CDR1 is MDHEN and CDR2 SYDVKM. The CDR3 has 14 amino acids. The CDR3 sequence is CASSSRQGRHEQYF. CDR3 in DNA: TGTGCCAGCAGTTCGCGACAGGGTCGTCACGAGCAGTACTTC.

This clone was detected only a few times. The chain combines TRBV2 with TRBJ2-7, with D uncertain. This CDR3 is built from 11 residues. CDR1 SNHLY and CDR2 FYNNEI come from the germline V gene. Trimming removed 7 bases at V and 3 bases at J, with 7 bases between. The CDR3 region has the DNA TGTGCCAGCATGGGGTTCTACGAGCAGTACTTC. It codes for CASMGFYEQYF.

The V gene is TRBV6-6, the J gene TRBJ2-7; 10 nucleotides agree with TRBD1. CDR3 size: 13 residues. Germline V gene sequence: CDR1 MNHNY, CDR2 SVGAGI (reference sequence). The trim removed 7 bases at V and 5 bases at J, leaving 5 bases unmatched. As DNA, the CDR3 is TGTGCCAGCACCCTGGACAGGGGGGACGAGCAGTACTTC. It translates to CASTLDRGDEQYF.

The rearrangement links TRBV5-1 to TRBJ2-3, with D unresolved. The CDR3 is made up of 14 amino acids. The V gene lost 0 bases and the J gene lost 2 bases, with 7 bases spanning the gap. In germline, CDR1 is SGHRS, CDR2 YFSETQ. Here the CDR3 reads CASSLAIVTDTQYF. The CDR3 DNA reads TGCGCCAGCAGCTTGGCGATTGTCACAGATACGCAGTATTTT.

Only a few counts were recorded for this clone. The V and J genes are TRBV2 and TRBJ2-7; D is perhaps TRBD2 (6 bases). This CDR3 contains 14 residues. V lost 6 bases to trimming and J lost 2 bases, with 14 bases between them. Germline loops: CDR1 SNHLY, CDR2 FYNNEI. The CDR3 loop reads CASRRVAAAYEQYF. In nucleotides, the CDR3 is TGTGCCAGCAGGAGGGTAGCGGCCGCCTACGAGCAGTACTTC.

The table lists this clone with a few counts. The chain combines TRBV28 with TRBJ2-1; D remains ambiguous. Trimming took 3 bases from V and 6 from J, leaving 6 bases between them. The V gene's germline CDR1 is MDHEN and CDR2 SYDVKM. The CDR3 is 12 amino acids. CDR3 region: CASSFWSNEQFF. CDR3 sequence (DNA): TGTGCCAGCAGTTTTTGGAGCAATGAGCAGTTCTTC.

This clone has just a few counts. V is TRBV7-9 and J is TRBJ2-1; D is unresolved. The CDR3 sequence is 14 residues long. Trimming left V 4 bases short and J 3 bases short, with 10 bases between. Germline V gives CDR1 SEHNR, CDR2 FQNEAQ (reference sequence). CDR3 amino acids: CASSSDINYNEQFF. DNA for the CDR3: TGTGCCAGCAGCTCAGACATTAACTACAATGAGCAGTTCTTC.